This T cell receptor beta chain appears in the sequencing data of a study of T cell repertoires in cytomegalovirus infection. Study information: Through public TCR beta signatures, both CMV infection and matching HLA type were indicated.

This CDR3 comprises 13 residues. Germline CDR1 SEHNR, CDR2 FQNEAQ (reference sequence). Trimming took off 0 bases at V and 5 bases at J, with 7 bases between the two ends. Study conclusions and caveats: Across the ex vivo response, the dominant clonotypes were HLA-C-restricted CMV-specific TCR beta clonotypes. Cumulative public TCR beta family frequency identified carriers of CMV plus the relevant HLA.

This clonotype was detected many times. Its matching antigen is unknown. TCRdb passed the reads through MiXCR, listing each CDR3 protein once. The table records more than 500,000 distinct CDR3 sequences, more than 15% of them present only once. The sequencing input was CD8+ T cells from PBMCs. The sequence came from a human donor in good health (CMV status not recorded). Some clones in this sample may be carry-over from other donors' samples. The chain uses TRBV7-9 and TRBJ1-2, with no clear D. The CDR3 bases are TGTGCCAGCAGCTTAGCAACGGGGTATGGCTACACCTTC. It is translated as CASSLATGYGYTF.